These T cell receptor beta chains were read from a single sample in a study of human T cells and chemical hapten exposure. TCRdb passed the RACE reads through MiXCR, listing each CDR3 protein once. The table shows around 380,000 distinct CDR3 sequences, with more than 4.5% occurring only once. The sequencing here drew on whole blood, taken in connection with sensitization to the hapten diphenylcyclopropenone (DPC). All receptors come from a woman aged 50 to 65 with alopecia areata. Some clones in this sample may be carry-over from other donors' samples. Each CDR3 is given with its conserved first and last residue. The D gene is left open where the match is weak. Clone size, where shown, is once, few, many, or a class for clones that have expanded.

CDR3nt: TGTGCCAGCACGGGTGCGGGAGCCGGATACAATGAGCAGTTCTTC
CDR3aa: CASTGAGAGYNEQFF
abundance: many
len: 15
j_gene: TRBJ2-1
v_gene: TRBV28
d_gene: TRBD2

CDR3nt: TGTGCCAGCAGCTTAGGAGGGTCGGGGTCACCCCTCCACTTT
CDR3aa: CASSLGGSGSPLHF
abundance: many
len: 14
j_gene: TRBJ1-6
v_gene: TRBV7-9
d_gene: .

CDR3nt: TGTGCCAGCAGCTATGGACGGAACACTGAAGCTTTCTTT
CDR3aa: CASSYGRNTEAFF
abundance: many
len: 13
j_gene: TRBJ1-1
v_gene: TRBV5-6
d_gene: .

CDR3nt: TGCAGTGCTGGAGGCATGTCCTATGGCTACACCTTC
CDR3aa: CSAGGMSYGYTF
abundance: many
len: 12
j_gene: TRBJ1-2
v_gene: TRBV20-1
d_gene: .

CDR3nt: TGTGCCATGGGCCTGGGCTACGAGCAGTACTTC
CDR3aa: CAMGLGYEQYF
abundance: .
len: 11
j_gene: TRBJ2-7
v_gene: TRBV10-3
d_gene: .

CDR3nt: TGCAGTGCTAGAGATGCTTTGACAGCCAGCAATCAGCCCCAGCATTTT
CDR3aa: CSARDALTASNQPQHF
abundance: .
len: 16
j_gene: TRBJ1-5
v_gene: TRBV20-1
d_gene: .

CDR3nt: TGTGCCAGCACCACGGACAGGGGAGCTACTGAAGCTTTCTTT
CDR3aa: CASTTDRGATEAFF
abundance: many
len: 14
j_gene: TRBJ1-1
v_gene: TRBV2
d_gene: TRBD1

CDR3nt: TGTGCCAGCAGTTTTTCTCCAGGGGCTGGGGCCAACGTCCTGACTTTC
CDR3aa: CASSFSPGAGANVLTF
abundance: few
len: 16
j_gene: TRBJ2-6
v_gene: TRBV28
d_gene: .

CDR3nt: TGCAGCGTGGGACTAGCGGGGGGCCACGCAGATACGCAGTATTTT
CDR3aa: CSVGLAGGHADTQYF
abundance: many
len: 15
j_gene: TRBJ2-3
v_gene: TRBV29-1
d_gene: TRBD2

CDR3nt: TGCGCCAGCATGGGGGTTGCGGGGGCCCAAGAGACCCAGTACTTC
CDR3aa: CASMGVAGAQETQYF
abundance: many
len: 15
j_gene: TRBJ2-5
v_gene: TRBV4-1
d_gene: .

CDR3nt: TGTGCCAGCAGTGAACAGAGAACCTATGGCTACACCTTC
CDR3aa: CASSEQRTYGYTF
abundance: many
len: 13
j_gene: TRBJ1-2
v_gene: TRBV6-5
d_gene: .

CDR3nt: TGTGCCAGCAGTTCCGGGGTTGGAGATACGCAGTATTTT
CDR3aa: CASSSGVGDTQYF
abundance: many
len: 13
j_gene: TRBJ2-3
v_gene: TRBV28
d_gene: .

CDR3nt: TGTGCCAGCAGCTTAGTACCGGAGAGCAATCAGCCCCAGCATTTT
CDR3aa: CASSLVPESNQPQHF
abundance: few
len: 15
j_gene: TRBJ1-5
v_gene: TRBV7-8
d_gene: .

CDR3nt: TGTGCCGGTAGTTTAGCGGGCGGTGGAGATACGCAGTATTTT
CDR3aa: CAGSLAGGGDTQYF
abundance: few
len: 14
j_gene: TRBJ2-3
v_gene: TRBV6-6
d_gene: TRBD2

CDR3nt: TGTGCCAGCAGTGAGGCGGTGGGACAGGGGGCATTCCCGCAGTACTTC
CDR3aa: CASSEAVGQGAFPQYF
abundance: few
len: 16
j_gene: TRBJ2-7
v_gene: TRBV6-1
d_gene: TRBD1

CDR3nt: TGTGCCAGTGGCGGACTGAACTATGGCTACACCTTC
CDR3aa: CASGGLNYGYTF
abundance: .
len: 12
j_gene: TRBJ1-2
v_gene: TRBV19
d_gene: .

CDR3nt: TGTGCCTGGAGTACGAGCGGTGTCCTCTACAATGAGCAGTTCTTC
CDR3aa: CAWSTSGVLYNEQFF
abundance: .
len: 15
j_gene: TRBJ2-1
v_gene: TRBV30
d_gene: .

CDR3nt: TGTGCCAGCAGTTTAAGATCCAATAATTCACCCCTCCACTTT
CDR3aa: CASSLRSNNSPLHF
abundance: few
len: 14
j_gene: TRBJ1-6
v_gene: TRBV12-3/TRBV12-4
d_gene: .

CDR3nt: TGCGCCAGCAGGGGACAGGGAATGACCGGGGAGCTGTTTTTT
CDR3aa: CASRGQGMTGELFF
abundance: many
len: 14
j_gene: TRBJ2-2
v_gene: TRBV5-1
d_gene: TRBD1

CDR3nt: TGTGCCAGCAGTGAAGACAGGGTAGGCTCTCAGCCCCAGCATTTT
CDR3aa: CASSEDRVGSQPQHF
abundance: many
len: 15
j_gene: TRBJ1-5
v_gene: TRBV6-1
d_gene: .

CDR3nt: TGCAGTGCTAGGAGGACAGGCTCAAATAGCAATCAGCCCCAGCATTTT
CDR3aa: CSARRTGSNSNQPQHF
abundance: many
len: 16
j_gene: TRBJ1-5
v_gene: TRBV20-1
d_gene: TRBD1

CDR3nt: TGTGCCAGCGCCCCACTAGCGGGGGGTCCTTTCACAGATACGCAGTATTTT
CDR3aa: CASAPLAGGPFTDTQYF
abundance: many
len: 17
j_gene: TRBJ2-3
v_gene: TRBV3-1
d_gene: TRBD2

CDR3nt: TGTGCCAGCTCATCAGCTCCGGGGACAGTCGCGGATGGCTACACCTTC
CDR3aa: CASSSAPGTVADGYTF
abundance: few
len: 16
j_gene: TRBJ1-2
v_gene: TRBV18
d_gene: TRBD1

CDR3nt: TGTGCCAGCAGTTACTCAGGGGTTTCCAATCAGCCCCAGCATTTT
CDR3aa: CASSYSGVSNQPQHF
abundance: many
len: 15
j_gene: TRBJ1-5
v_gene: TRBV6-2/TRBV6-3
d_gene: .

CDR3nt: TGCGCCAGCAGCCAAGCCAGGGGGATAGGGCAGCCCCAGCATTTT
CDR3aa: CASSQARGIGQPQHF
abundance: many
len: 15
j_gene: TRBJ1-5
v_gene: TRBV4-1
d_gene: TRBD1

CDR3nt: TGTGCCAGCAGTTTTACCGGGACAGGGGGCTACGAGCAGTACTTC
CDR3aa: CASSFTGTGGYEQYF
abundance: many
len: 15
j_gene: TRBJ2-7
v_gene: TRBV7-9
d_gene: TRBD1

CDR3nt: TGTGCCAGCAGCTTAGACACTAGCGGGAGAATGCTAAATACGCAGTATTTT
CDR3aa: CASSLDTSGRMLNTQYF
abundance: .
len: 17
j_gene: TRBJ2-3
v_gene: TRBV7-9
d_gene: TRBD2

CDR3nt: TGTGCCAGCAGACCACCCACCGGGCCGAAGGGGGGGGAGCAGTTCTTC
CDR3aa: CASRPPTGPKGGEQFF
abundance: .
len: 16
j_gene: TRBJ2-1
v_gene: TRBV12-3/TRBV12-4
d_gene: .

CDR3nt: TGTGCCAGCAGCCTGTCATCAGGACTCAACACTGAAGCTTTCTTT
CDR3aa: CASSLSSGLNTEAFF
abundance: few
len: 15
j_gene: TRBJ1-1
v_gene: TRBV7-2
d_gene: .

CDR3nt: TGCGCCAGCAGCTTGTTGAGCGGGGGGGCCTACGAGCAGTACTTC
CDR3aa: CASSLLSGGAYEQYF
abundance: .
len: 15
j_gene: TRBJ2-7
v_gene: TRBV5-1
d_gene: TRBD2

CDR3nt: TGTGCCAGCAGTTTTGGCCAGGCCGGTCAGCCCCAGCATTTT
CDR3aa: CASSFGQAGQPQHF
abundance: many
len: 14
j_gene: TRBJ1-5
v_gene: TRBV12-3/TRBV12-4
d_gene: .